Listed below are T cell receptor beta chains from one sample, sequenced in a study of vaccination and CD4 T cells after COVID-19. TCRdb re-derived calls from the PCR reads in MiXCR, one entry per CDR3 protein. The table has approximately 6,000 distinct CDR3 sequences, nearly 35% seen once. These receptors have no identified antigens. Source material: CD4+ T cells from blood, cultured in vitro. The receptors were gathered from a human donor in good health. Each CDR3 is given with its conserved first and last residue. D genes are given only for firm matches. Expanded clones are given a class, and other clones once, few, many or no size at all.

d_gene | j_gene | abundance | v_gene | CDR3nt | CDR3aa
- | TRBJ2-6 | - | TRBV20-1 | TGCAGTGCTAGTTTCGACTCTGGGGCCAACGTCCTGACTTTC | CSASFDSGANVLTF
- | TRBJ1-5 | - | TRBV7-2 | TGTGCCAGCAGCTTAGGTTTCCCCGGGGACAATCAGCCCCAGCATTTT | CASSLGFPGDNQPQHF
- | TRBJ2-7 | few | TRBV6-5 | TGTGCCAGCAGTTACCGGTCCGGAGGAACCCACGAGCAGTACTTC | CASSYRSGGTHEQYF
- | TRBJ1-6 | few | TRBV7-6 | TGTGCCAGCAGCTCCACAGGAACCCTTAATTCACCCCTCCACTTT | CASSSTGTLNSPLHF
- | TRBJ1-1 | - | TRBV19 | TGTGCCAGTAATGAGGTGGGGCTCAAAGCTTTCTTT | CASNEVGLKAFF
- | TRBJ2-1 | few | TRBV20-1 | TGCAGTGCTAGTCGGCAGGGTAATCTCGAGCAGTTCTTC | CSASRQGNLEQFF
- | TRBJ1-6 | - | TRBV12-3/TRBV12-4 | TGTGCCAGCAGCTCCCCCAGCAGGAATTCACCCCTCCACTTT | CASSSPSRNSPLHF
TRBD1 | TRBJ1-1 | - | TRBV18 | TGTGCCAGCTCACTTATCTCCGGGACAGGGTGGGACACTGAAGCTTTCTTT | CASSLISGTGWDTEAFF
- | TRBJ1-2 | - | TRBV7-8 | TGTGCCAGCAGCTTAGCGAAATTTAGTCGTTCAGGACCGACTTATGGCTACACCTTC | CASSLAKFSRSGPTYGYTF
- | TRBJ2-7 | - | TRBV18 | TGTGCCAGCTCACCGACCGGGTACGAGCAGTACTTC | CASSPTGYEQYF
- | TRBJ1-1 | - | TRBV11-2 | TGTGCCAGCAGCTTAGATGTTGGGCACGAAGAAGCTTTCTTT | CASSLDVGHEEAFF
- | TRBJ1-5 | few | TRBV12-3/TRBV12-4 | TGTGCCAGCAGTCCTAACAGCAATCAGCCCCAGCATTTT | CASSPNSNQPQHF
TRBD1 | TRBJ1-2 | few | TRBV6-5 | TGTGCCAGCAGTTACTCAAACCCGACAGGGCGAGGTGGCTACACCTTC | CASSYSNPTGRGGYTF
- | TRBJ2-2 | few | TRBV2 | TGTGCCAGCAGTGACGTTAGGACCGGGGAGCTGTTTTTT | CASSDVRTGELFF
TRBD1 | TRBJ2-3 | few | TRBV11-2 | TGTGCCAGCAGCCCGTTCTGGACAGGGTCAGATACGCAGTATTTT | CASSPFWTGSDTQYF
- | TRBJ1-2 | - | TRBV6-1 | TGTGCCAGCGGGACCCCCATCTTCGATGGCTACACCTTC | CASGTPIFDGYTF
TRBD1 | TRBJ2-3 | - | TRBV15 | TGTGCCACCAGCAGAAAAAACAGGGGGCGAGGCACAGATACGCAGTATTTT | CATSRKNRGRGTDTQYF
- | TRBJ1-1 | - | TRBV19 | TGTGCCAGTAGTACCTTACTGAACACTGAAGCTTTCTTT | CASSTLLNTEAFF
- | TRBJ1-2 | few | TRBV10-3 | TGTGCCATCAGTCGAGGTGGGGGTATAGATGGCTACACCTTC | CAISRGGGIDGYTF
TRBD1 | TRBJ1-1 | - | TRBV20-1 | TGCAGTGCCCCAGGGGGTACAGGGGTGAATGAAGCTTTCTTT | CSAPGGTGVNEAFF
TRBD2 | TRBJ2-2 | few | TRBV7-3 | TGTGCCAGCAGCAAAGGACTAGTAGACACCGGGGAGCTGTTTTTT | CASSKGLVDTGELFF
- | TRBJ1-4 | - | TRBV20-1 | TGCAGTGCTAGAGAAGGGGGGGGGGGTGAAAAACTGTTTTTT | CSAREGGGGEKLFF
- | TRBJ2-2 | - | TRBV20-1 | TGCAGTGCTAGTCGGGGAACGGGGGAGCTGTTTTTT | CSASRGTGELFF
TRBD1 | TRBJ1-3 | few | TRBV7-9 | TGTGCCAGCAGCACGACAGGGAACGGCCCTAGCTCTGGAAACACCATATATTTT | CASSTTGNGPSSGNTIYF